One sample yielded the 13 T cell receptor beta chains listed below, sequenced in a study of T cell repertoires in cytomegalovirus infection. From the reads, TCRdb called clonotypes with MiXCR, one entry per CDR3 protein. The sample shows a few hundred thousand distinct CDR3 sequences, 18% of them seen only once. Sample: PBMCs. The receptors stem from a human donor in good health (CMV status not recorded). Some clones in this sample may be carry-over from other donors' samples.

The DNA for the CDR3 is TGCGCCAGCAGCTTGGGACCAGAGGATCAGCCCCAGCATTTT. This translates into CASSLGPEDQPQHF. V is TRBV5-1 and J is TRBJ1-5; D is unresolved. Trimming took 0 bases from V and 5 from J, leaving 9 bases between them. This CDR3 has 14 residues. The V gene's germline CDR1 is SGHRS and CDR2 YFSETQ.

The chain uses TRBV11-2 and TRBJ1-5; no clear D gene. The V gene's germline CDR1 is SGHAT and CDR2 FQNNGV. Trimming left V 2 bases short and J 3 bases short, with 8 bases between. CDR3 length: 14 residues. The chain's CDR3 is CASSLMGINQPQHF. As DNA, the CDR3 is TGTGCCAGCAGCTTAATGGGAATCAATCAGCCCCAGCATTTT.

This clonotype has a single count. Given a much more abundant clone one base away, this may be a read error. The DNA of the CDR3 is TGTGCCAGCAGCCCACCCCGCGGGGGTGGAGATGAGCAGTTCTTC. Its translation: CASSPPRGGGDEQFF. The chain couples TRBV2 to TRBJ2-1; TRBD2 aligns across 7 bases. The CDR3 spans 15 residues. Germline V gene sequence: CDR1 SNHLY, CDR2 FYNNEI. V lost 6 bases and J lost 8; bases outside the gene matches: 13.

The chain uses TRBV20-1 and TRBJ2-3; 13 positions match TRBD2. Per the germline V gene, CDR1 is DFQATT and CDR2 is SNEGSKA (reference sequence). Trimming removed 5 bases from V and 5 bases from J; junction bases left unmatched: 7. The CDR3 loop spans 15 amino acids. The CDR3 DNA follows: TGCAGTGCTGATACTAGCGGGGGGGCCGGAGATACGCAGTATTTT. Amino acid sequence: CSADTSGGAGDTQYF.

The table lists this clonotype with many counts. The V gene is TRBV7-2, the J gene TRBJ2-3; D is unclear. CDR1 and CDR2 from the germline V gene are SGHTA and FQGNSA. This CDR3 has 12 amino acids. Trimming cost V 8 bases and J 2 bases, with 8 bases left between them. Here the CDR3 DNA reads TGTGCCAGCTCCGATAACACAGATACGCAGTATTTT. This sequence encodes CASSDNTDTQYF.

The J gene is TRBJ1-1, the V gene TRBV20-1, with D possibly matching TRBD1 (5 bases). This CDR3 spans 11 amino acids. Germline-derived CDR1 and CDR2 are DFQATT and SNEGSKA (reference sequence). V lost 3 bases to trimming and J lost 11 bases, with 13 bases between them. The CDR3 nucleotides read TGCAGTGCTAGGGACAAGAGTGATGCTTTCTTT. This sequence encodes CSARDKSDAFF.

This clonotype was seen more than once but under ten times. V is TRBV6-6 and J is TRBJ2-7, with TRBD2 matching over 12 bases. This CDR3 region has 16 residues. Per the germline V gene, CDR1 is MNHNY and CDR2 is SVGAGI (reference sequence). The J segment lost 6 bases and the V segment lost 0 bases, leaving 6 bases of the junction unmatched. CDR3 coding DNA: TGTGCCAGCAGTTACTCTTCTCCGGGACTAGCGGGCGAGCAGTACTTC. Translating it yields CASSYSSPGLAGEQYF.

This clonotype was found many times. The rearrangement uses TRBV6-1 and TRBJ1-2; the D gene is possibly TRBD1 (6 bases). Germline loops: CDR1 MNHNS, CDR2 SASEGT. Deletions cut 8 bases from V and 8 bases from J, with 24 bases between. There are 15 residues in the CDR3. The CDR3 here is CASSSTGAQVKGYTF. The CDR3 DNA reads as TGTGCCAGCTCTTCAACGGGGGCGCAGGTAAAAGGCTACACCTTC.

In its sample, this clonotype was seen many times. The chain employs TRBV11-2 and TRBJ1-1; D is undetermined. This CDR3 contains 15 residues. V dropped 3 bases and J dropped 7 bases, with 18 bases sitting between them. From germline, CDR1 is SGHAT and CDR2 FQNNGV. The CDR3 protein is CASSLEGLYGFEAFF. In DNA form, the CDR3 reads TGTGCCAGCAGCTTGGAGGGTCTTTATGGTTTTGAAGCTTTCTTT.

This clonotype showed up just a few times. The rearrangement uses TRBV15 and TRBJ2-6, with a possible D match to TRBD2 (5 bases). Germline CDR1 LNHNV, CDR2 YYDKDF (reference sequence). The CDR3 runs 16 residues. Trimming took off 1 base at V and 2 bases at J, with 9 bases between the two ends. CDR3 in DNA: TGTGCCACCAGCAGAGCTCCCGGGGCTGGGGCCAACGTCCTGACTTTC. It specifies CATSRAPGAGANVLTF.

The CDR3 region is CASSYGRGYEQYF. As DNA, the CDR3 is TGCGCCAGCAGCTATGGACGGGGCTACGAGCAGTACTTC. This chain uses TRBV5-1 with TRBJ2-7; maybe TRBD2 (5 bases). Germline CDR1 reads SGHRS; CDR2 reads YFSETQ. V dropped 3 bases and J dropped 3 bases, with 10 bases sitting between them. This CDR3 has 13 amino acids.

This clonotype was seen a few times. V gene TRBV5-5 combines with J gene TRBJ1-1; D is perhaps TRBD1 (6 bases). Germline CDR1 reads SGHKS; CDR2 reads YYEKEE (reference sequence). CDR3 length: 16 amino acids. V lost 2 bases, J lost 2 bases, and 16 bases lay in between. CDR3 DNA: TGTGCCAGCAGCTTATATCCACAGGGTATAAACACTGAAGCTTTCTTT. Protein: CASSLYPQGINTEAFF.

The V gene is TRBV28, the J gene TRBJ1-5; a weak D match, TRBD1 (6 bases). With 6 bases removed from V and 1 base from J, the gap between germline ends came to 13 bases. There are 15 residues in the CDR3. The germline V gene encodes CDR1 MDHEN and CDR2 SYDVKM. CDR3 protein: CASRSMRGSNQPQHF. Here the CDR3 DNA reads TGTGCCAGCAGAAGTATGAGGGGGAGCAATCAGCCCCAGCATTTT.